Detailed here is one T cell receptor beta chain. With V trimmed by 3 bases and J by 5 bases, 9 bases remained unmatched. Germline CDR1 is DFQATT and CDR2 is SNEGSKA (reference sequence). This CDR3 contains 15 residues. This sample is drawn from a study of T cell responses to AZD1222 COVID-19 vaccine. Produced via immunoSEQ multiplex PCR; TCRdb's table is partial and in-frame only. The sample has roughly 100,000 clones, around nine tenths seen once. Sequenced here: peripheral blood, sampled 28 days after the second dose of the MenACWY control vaccine. The sequence was obtained from an adult who received the MenACWY meningococcal vaccine as a control. This rearrangement joins TRBV20-1 to TRBJ1-4; 7 bases map to TRBD1. CDR3 protein: CSASFRQGLNEKLFF. CDR3 nucleotide sequence: TGCAGTGCTAGTTTCAGACAGGGACTAAATGAAAAACTGTTTTTT.